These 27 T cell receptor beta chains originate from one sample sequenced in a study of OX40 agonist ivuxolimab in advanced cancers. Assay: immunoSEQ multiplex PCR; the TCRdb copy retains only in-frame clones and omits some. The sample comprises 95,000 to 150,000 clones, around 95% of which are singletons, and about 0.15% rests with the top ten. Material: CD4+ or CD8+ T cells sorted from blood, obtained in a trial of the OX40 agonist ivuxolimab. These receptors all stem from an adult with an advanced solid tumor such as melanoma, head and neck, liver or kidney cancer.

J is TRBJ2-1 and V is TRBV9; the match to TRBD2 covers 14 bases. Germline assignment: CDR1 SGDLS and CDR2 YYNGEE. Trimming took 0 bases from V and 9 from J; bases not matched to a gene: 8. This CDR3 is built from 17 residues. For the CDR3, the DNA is TGTGCCAGCAGCGTAGACCCCGGGACTAGCGGGAGATTTGAGCAGTTCTTC. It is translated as CASSVDPGTSGRFEQFF.

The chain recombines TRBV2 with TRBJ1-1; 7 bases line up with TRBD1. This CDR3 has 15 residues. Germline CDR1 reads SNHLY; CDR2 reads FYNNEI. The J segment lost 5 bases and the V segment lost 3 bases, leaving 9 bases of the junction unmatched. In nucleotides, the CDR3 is TGTGCCAGCAGTGACTCAGGGGGGCGGAAAACTGAAGCTTTCTTT. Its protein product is CASSDSGGRKTEAFF.

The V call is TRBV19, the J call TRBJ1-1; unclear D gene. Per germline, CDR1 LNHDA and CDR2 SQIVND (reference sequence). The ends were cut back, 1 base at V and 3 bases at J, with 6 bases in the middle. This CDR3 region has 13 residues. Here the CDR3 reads CASSIVRDTEAFF. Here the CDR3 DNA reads TGTGCCAGTAGTATAGTTCGGGACACTGAAGCTTTCTTT.

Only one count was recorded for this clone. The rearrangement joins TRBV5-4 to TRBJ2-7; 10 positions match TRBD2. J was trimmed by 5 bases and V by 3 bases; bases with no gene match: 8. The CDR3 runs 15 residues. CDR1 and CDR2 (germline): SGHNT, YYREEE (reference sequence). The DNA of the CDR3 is TGTGCCAGCAGCTCCCTGATAGCGGGAGGTAACGAGCAGTACTTC. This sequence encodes CASSSLIAGGNEQYF.

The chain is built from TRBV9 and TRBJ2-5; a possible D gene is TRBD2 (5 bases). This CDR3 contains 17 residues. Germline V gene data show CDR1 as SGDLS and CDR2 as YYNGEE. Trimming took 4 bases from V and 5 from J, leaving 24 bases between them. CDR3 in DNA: TGTGCCAGCAGCCCCGGACTCATGTCCTCCCGTGGGGAGACCCAGTACTTC. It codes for CASSPGLMSSRGETQYF.

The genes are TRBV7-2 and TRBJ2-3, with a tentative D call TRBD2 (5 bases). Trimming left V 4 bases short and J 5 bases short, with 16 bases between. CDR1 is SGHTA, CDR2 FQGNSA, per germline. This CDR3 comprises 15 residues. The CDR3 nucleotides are TGTGCCAGCAGCTCGCCGGGAAGCTCCTTAGATACGCAGTATTTT. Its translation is CASSSPGSSLDTQYF.

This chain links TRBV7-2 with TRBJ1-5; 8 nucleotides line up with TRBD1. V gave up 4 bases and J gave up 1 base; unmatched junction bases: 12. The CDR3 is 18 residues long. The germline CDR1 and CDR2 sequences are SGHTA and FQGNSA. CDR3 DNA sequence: TGTGCCAGCAGCTCCCCCGGGACAGGTGCTTTAAGCAATCAGCCCCAGCATTTT. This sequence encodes CASSSPGTGALSNQPQHF.

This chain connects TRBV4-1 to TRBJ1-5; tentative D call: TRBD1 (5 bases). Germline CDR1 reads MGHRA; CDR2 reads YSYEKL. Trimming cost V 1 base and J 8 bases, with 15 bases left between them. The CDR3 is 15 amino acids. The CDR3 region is CASSQAPQGREPQHF. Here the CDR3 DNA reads TGCGCCAGCAGCCAAGCCCCCCAGGGCCGGGAGCCCCAGCATTTT.

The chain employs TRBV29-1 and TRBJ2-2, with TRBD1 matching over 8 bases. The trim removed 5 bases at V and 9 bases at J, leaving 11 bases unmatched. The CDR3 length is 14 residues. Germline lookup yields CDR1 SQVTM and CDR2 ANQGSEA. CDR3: CSVPDRADVWELFF. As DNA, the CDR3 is TGCAGCGTTCCGGACAGGGCCGACGTCTGGGAGCTGTTTTTT.

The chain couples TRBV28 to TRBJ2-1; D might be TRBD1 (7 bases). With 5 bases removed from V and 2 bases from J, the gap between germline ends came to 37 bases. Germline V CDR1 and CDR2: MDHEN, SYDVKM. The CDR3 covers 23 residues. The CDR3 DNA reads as TGTGCCAGCAGTCCCGGCGGTGGGTATCTTGGCAGGGGGGTCCCATTTCCCTACAATGAGCAGTTCTTC. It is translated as CASSPGGGYLGRGVPFPYNEQFF.

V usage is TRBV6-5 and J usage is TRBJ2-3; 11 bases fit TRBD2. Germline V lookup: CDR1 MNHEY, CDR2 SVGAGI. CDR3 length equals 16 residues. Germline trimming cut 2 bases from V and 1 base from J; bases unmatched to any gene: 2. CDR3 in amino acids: CASSYGTSGRTDTQYF. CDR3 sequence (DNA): TGTGCCAGCAGTTACGGGACTAGCGGACGCACAGATACGCAGTATTTT.

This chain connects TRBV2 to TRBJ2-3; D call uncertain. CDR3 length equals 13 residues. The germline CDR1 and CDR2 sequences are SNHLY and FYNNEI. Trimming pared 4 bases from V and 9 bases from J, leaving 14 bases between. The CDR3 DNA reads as TGTGCCAGCAGTGTCGGGCAGGTCGAGACGCAGTATTTT. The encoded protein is CASSVGQVETQYF.

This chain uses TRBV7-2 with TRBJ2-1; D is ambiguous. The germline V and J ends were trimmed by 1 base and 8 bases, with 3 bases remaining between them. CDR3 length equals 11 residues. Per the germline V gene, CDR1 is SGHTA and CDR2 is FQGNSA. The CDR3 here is CASSLVYEQFF. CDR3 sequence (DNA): TGTGCCAGCAGCTTAGTATATGAGCAGTTCTTC. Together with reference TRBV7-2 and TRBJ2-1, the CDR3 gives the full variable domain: GAGVSQSPSNKVTEKGKDVELRCDPISGHTALYWYRQSLGQGLEFLIYFQGNSAPDKSGLPSDRFSAERTGGSVSTLTIQRTQQEDSAVYLCASSLVYEQFFGPGTRLTVL.

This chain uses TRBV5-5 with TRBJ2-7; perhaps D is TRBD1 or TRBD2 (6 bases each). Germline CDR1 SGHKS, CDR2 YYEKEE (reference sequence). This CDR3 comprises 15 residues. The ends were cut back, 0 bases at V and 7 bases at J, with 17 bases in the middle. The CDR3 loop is CASSLVGGGRGEQYF. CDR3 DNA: TGTGCCAGCAGCTTGGTCGGTGGGGGGCGCGGGGAGCAGTACTTC.

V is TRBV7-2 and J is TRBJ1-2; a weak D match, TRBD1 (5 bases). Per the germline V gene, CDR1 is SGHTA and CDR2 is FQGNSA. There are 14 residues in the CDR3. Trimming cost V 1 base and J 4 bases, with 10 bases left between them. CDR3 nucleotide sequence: TGTGCCAGCAGCTTAGGGGGGGTGGCCTATGGCTACACCTTC. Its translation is CASSLGGVAYGYTF.

The CDR3 spells CASSLKVGTGELFF. The CDR3 nucleotides are TGCGCCAGCAGCCTTAAGGTTGGGACCGGGGAGCTGTTTTTT. This chain joins TRBV4-1 and TRBJ2-2; D not certain. The CDR3 has 14 residues. V was pared by 4 bases and J by 5 bases, with 11 bases between. Germline V gene data show CDR1 as MGHRA and CDR2 as YSYEKL.

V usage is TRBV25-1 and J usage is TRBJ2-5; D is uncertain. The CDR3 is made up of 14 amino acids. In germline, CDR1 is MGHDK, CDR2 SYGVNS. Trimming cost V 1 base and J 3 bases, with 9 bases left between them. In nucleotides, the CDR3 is TGTGCCAGCAGTGAATTGGGATGGGAAGAGACCCAGTACTTC. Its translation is CASSELGWEETQYF. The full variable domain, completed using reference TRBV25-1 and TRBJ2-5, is EADIYQTPRYLVIGTGKKITLECSQTMGHDKMYWYQQDPGMELHLIHYSYGVNSTEKGDLSSESTVSRIRTEHFPLTLESARPSHTSQYLCASSELGWEETQYFGPGTRLLVL.

The CDR3 sequence: CASSLDGTSTDTQYF. The CDR3 DNA reads as TGTGCCAGCAGCTTAGACGGTACCAGCACAGATACGCAGTATTTT. The V call is TRBV7-9, the J call TRBJ2-3; D uncertain. The V end was cut by 1 base, the J end by 0 bases, with 8 bases between. From germline, CDR1 is SEHNR and CDR2 FQNEAQ (reference sequence). The CDR3 covers 15 residues. Using reference TRBV7-9 and TRBJ2-3 for the parts outside the CDR3, the full variable domain is DTGVSQNPRHKITKRGQNVTFRCDPISEHNRLYWYRQTLGQGPEFLTYFQNEAQLEKSRLLSDRFSAERPKGSFSTLEIQRTEQGDSAMYLCASSLDGTSTDTQYFGPGTRLTVL.

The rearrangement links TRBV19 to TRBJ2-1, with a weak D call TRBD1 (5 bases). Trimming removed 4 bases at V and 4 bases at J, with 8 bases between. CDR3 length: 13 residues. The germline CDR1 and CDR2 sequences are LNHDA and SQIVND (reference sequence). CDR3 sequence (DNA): TGTGCCAGTAGTACCGGACATTACAATGAGCAGTTCTTC. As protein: CASSTGHYNEQFF.

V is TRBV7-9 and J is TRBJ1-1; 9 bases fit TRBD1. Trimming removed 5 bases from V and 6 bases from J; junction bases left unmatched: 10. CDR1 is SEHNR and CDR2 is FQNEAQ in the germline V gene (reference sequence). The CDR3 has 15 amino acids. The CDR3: CASSVPGQGASEAFF. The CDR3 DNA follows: TGTGCCAGCAGCGTTCCGGGACAGGGAGCTTCTGAAGCTTTCTTT. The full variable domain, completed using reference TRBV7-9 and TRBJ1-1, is DTGVSQNPRHKITKRGQNVTFRCDPISEHNRLYWYRQTLGQGPEFLTYFQNEAQLEKSRLLSDRFSAERPKGSFSTLEIQRTEQGDSAMYLCASSVPGQGASEAFFGQGTRLTVV.

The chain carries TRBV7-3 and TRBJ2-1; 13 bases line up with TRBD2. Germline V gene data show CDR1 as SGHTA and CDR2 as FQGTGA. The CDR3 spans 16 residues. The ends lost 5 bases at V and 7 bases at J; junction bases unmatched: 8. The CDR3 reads CASSVTSGRLGNEQFF. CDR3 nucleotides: TGTGCCAGCAGCGTGACTAGCGGGAGGTTGGGGAATGAGCAGTTCTTC.

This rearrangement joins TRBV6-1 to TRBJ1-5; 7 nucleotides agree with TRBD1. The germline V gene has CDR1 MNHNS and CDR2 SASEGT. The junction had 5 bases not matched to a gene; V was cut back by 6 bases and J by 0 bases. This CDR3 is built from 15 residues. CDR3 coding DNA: TGTGCCAGCAGGCAGGGGGGGAATAGCAATCAGCCCCAGCATTTT. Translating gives CASRQGGNSNQPQHF.

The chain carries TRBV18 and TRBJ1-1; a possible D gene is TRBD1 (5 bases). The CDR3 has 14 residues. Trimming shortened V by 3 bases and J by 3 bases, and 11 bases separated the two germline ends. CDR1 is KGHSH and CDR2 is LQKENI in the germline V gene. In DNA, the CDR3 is TGTGCCAGCTCACCGCAGGGTGGCTACACTGAAGCTTTCTTT. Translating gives CASSPQGGYTEAFF.

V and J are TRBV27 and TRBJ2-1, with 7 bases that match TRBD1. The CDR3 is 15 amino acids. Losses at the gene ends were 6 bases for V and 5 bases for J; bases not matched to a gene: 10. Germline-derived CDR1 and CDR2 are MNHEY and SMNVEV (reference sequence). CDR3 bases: TGTGCCAGCAGCCTTAGACAGGGTTGGAACAATGAGCAGTTCTTC. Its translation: CASSLRQGWNNEQFF.

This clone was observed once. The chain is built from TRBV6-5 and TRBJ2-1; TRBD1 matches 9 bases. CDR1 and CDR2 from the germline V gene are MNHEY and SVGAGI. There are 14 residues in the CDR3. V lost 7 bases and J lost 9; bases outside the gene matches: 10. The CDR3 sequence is CASKNGQGLIEQFF. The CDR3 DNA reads TGTGCCAGCAAGAATGGACAGGGGTTAATTGAGCAGTTCTTC.

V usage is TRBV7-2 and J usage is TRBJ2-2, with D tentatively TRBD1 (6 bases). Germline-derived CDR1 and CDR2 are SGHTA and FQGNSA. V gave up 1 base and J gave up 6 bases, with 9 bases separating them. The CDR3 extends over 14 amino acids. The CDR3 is CASSLGGPSGELFF. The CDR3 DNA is TGTGCCAGCAGCTTAGGGGGGCCGTCCGGGGAGCTGTTTTTT.

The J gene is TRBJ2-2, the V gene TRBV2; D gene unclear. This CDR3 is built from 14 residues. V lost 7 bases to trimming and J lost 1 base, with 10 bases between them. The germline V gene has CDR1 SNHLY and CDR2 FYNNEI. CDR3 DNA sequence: TGTGCCAGCAATTCGCGCGGGAACACCGGGGAGCTGTTTTTT. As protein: CASNSRGNTGELFF.